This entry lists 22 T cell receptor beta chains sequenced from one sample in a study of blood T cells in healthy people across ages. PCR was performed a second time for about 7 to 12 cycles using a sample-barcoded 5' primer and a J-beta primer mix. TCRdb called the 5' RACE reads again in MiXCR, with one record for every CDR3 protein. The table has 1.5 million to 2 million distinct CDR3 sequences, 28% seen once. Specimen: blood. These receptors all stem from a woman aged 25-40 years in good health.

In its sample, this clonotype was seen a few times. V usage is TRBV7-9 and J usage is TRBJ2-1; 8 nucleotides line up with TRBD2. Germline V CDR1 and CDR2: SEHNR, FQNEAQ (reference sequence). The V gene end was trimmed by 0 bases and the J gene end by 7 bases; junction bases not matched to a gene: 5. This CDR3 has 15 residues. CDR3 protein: CASSLAIGRGNEQFF. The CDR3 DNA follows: TGTGCCAGCAGCTTAGCTATCGGGAGGGGGAATGAGCAGTTCTTC.

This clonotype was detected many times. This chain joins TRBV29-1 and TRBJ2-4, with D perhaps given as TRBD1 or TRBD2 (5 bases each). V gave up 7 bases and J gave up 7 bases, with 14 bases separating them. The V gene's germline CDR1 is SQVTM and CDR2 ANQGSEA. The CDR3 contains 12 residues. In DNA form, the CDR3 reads TGCAGCGCCGGGACGGCGAGGAACATTCAGTACTTC. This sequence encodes CSAGTARNIQYF. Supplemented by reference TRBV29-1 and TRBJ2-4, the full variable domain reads SAVISQKPSRDICQRGTSLTIQCQVDSQVTMMFWYRQQPGQSLTLIATANQGSEATYESGFVIDKFPISRPNLTFSTLTVSNMSPEDSSIYLCSAGTARNIQYFGAGTRLSVL.

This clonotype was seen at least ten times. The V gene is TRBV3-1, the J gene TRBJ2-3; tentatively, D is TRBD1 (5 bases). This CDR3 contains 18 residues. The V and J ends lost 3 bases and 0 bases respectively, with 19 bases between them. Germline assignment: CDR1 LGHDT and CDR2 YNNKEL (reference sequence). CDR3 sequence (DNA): TGTGCCAGCAGCCATCCGCAGGGCCACGCATCTAGCACAGATACGCAGTATTTT. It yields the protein CASSHPQGHASSTDTQYF.

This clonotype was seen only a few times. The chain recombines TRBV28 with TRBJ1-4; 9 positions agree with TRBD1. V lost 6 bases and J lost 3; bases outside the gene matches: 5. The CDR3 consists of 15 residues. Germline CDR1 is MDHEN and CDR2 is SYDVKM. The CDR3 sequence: CASRNRGPSNEKLFF. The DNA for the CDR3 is TGTGCCAGCAGGAACAGGGGGCCGTCTAATGAAAAACTGTTTTTT.

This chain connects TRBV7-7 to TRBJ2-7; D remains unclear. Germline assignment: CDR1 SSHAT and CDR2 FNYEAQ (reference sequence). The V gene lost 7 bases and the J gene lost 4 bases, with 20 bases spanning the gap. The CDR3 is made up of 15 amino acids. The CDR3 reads CASNCSFSILYEQYF. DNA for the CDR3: TGTGCCAGCAACTGCTCCTTCTCCATTCTTTACGAGCAGTACTTC.

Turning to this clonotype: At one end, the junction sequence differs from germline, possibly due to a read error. CDR3 residues: CASSSSGGRGYNDQFF. For the CDR3, the DNA is TGTGCCAGCAGCTCTAGCGGGGGGAGAGGCTACAATGACCAGTTCTTC. V usage is TRBV7-9 and J usage is TRBJ2-1; 11 nucleotides line up with TRBD2. Germline lookup yields CDR1 SEHNR and CDR2 FQNEAQ (reference sequence). CDR3 size: 16 residues.

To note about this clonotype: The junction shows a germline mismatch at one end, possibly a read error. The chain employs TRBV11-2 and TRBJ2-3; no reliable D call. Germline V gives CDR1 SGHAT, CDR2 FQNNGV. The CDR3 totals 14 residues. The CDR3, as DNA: TGTGCCAGCAGCTTGATCATCCTCGGAGATACGCACTATTTT. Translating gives CASSLIILGDTHYF.

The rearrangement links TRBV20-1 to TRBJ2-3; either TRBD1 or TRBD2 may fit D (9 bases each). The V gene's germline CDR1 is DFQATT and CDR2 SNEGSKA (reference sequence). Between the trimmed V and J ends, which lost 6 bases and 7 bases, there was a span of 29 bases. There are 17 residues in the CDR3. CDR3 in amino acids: CSARRAGGWDRVHTQYF. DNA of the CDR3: TGCAGTGCCAGGAGAGCGGGGGGTTGGGACAGGGTGCATACGCAGTATTTT.

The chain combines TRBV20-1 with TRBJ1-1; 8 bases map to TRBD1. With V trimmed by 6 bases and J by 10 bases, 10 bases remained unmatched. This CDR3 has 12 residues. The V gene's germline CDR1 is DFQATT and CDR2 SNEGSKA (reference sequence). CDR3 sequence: CSASAGGSLAFF. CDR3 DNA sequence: TGCAGTGCGTCGGCAGGGGGCTCGCTAGCTTTCTTT.

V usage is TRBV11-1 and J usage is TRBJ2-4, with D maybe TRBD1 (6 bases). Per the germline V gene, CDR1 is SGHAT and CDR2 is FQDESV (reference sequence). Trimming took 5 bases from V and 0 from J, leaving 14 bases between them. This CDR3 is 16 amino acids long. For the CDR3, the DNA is TGTGCCAGCAGCCCCCAGACAGGATTAGCCAAAAACATTCAGTACTTC. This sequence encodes CASSPQTGLAKNIQYF.

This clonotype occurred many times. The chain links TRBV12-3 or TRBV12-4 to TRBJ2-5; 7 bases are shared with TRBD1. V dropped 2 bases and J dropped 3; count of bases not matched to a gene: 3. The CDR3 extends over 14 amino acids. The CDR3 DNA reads TGTGCCAGCAGTTTACTCGGGACAGAAGAGACCCAGTACTTC. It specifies CASSLLGTEETQYF.

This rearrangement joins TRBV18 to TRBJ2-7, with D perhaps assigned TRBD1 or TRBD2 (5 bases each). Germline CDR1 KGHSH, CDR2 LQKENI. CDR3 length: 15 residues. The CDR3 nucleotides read TGTGGGAGCCAACTGCCTGGGGGAAGCCCCTACGAGCAGTACTTC. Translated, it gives CGSQLPGGSPYEQYF.

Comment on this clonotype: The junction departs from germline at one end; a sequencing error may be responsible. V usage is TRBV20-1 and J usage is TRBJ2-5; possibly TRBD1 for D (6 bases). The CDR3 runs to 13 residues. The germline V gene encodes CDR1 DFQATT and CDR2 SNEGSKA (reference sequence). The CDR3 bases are TGCAGTGCTAGGGGGGCGGAACAAGGGACCCAGTACTTC. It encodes CSARGAEQGTQYF.

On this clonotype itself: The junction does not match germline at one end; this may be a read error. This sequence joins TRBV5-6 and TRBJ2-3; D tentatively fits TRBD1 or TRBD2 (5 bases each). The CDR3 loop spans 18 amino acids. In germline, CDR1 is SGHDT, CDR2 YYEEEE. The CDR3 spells CASSLRGETGGRTDAQYF. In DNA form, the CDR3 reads TGTGCCAGCAGCTTAAGAGGGGAGACTGGGGGACGCACAGATGCGCAGTATTTT.

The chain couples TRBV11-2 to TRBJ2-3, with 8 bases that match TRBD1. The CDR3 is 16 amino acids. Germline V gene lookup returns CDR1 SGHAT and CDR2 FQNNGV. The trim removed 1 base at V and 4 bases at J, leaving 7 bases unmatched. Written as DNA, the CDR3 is TGTGCCAGCAGCTTAGGGACAGGGACCCTTGCAGATACGCAGTATTTT. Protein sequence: CASSLGTGTLADTQYF.

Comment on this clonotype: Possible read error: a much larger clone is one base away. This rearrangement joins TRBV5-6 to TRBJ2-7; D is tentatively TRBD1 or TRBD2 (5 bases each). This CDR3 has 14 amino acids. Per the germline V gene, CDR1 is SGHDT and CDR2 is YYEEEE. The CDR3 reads CPSSSRDGEHEQYF. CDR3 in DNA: TGTCCCAGCAGCAGCCGGGACGGGGAACACGAGCAGTACTTC.

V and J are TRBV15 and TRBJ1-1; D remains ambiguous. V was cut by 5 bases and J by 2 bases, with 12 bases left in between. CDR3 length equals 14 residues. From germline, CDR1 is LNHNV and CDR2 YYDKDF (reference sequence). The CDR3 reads CATSGRMENTEAFF. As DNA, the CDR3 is TGTGCCACCAGCGGTAGAATGGAAAACACTGAAGCTTTCTTT.

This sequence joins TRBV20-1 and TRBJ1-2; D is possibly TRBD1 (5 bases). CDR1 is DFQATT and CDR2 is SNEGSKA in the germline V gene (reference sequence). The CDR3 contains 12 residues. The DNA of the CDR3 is TGCAGCGCTGGGACGGAAAACTATGGCTACACCTTC. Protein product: CSAGTENYGYTF.

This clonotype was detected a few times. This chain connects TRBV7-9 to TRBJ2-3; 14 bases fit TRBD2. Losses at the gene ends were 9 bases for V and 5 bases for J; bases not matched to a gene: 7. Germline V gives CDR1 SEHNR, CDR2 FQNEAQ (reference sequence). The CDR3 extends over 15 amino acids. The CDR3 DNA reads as TGTGCCAGTGTAGGACTAGCGGGAGGAAGAGATACGCAGTATTTT. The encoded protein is CASVGLAGGRDTQYF.

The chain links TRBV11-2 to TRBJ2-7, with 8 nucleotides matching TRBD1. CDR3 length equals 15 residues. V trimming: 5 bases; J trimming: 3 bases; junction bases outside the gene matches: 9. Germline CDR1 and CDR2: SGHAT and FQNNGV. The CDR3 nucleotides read TGTGCCAGCAGCCCCCAGACAGGGGCCGGCTACGAGCAGTACTTC. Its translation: CASSPQTGAGYEQYF. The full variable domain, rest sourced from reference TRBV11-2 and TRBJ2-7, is EAGVAQSPRYKIIEKRQSVAFWCNPISGHATLYWYQQILGQGPKLLIQFQNNGVVDDSQLPKDRFSAERLKGVDSTLKIQPAKLEDSAVYLCASSPQTGAGYEQYFGPGTRLTVT.

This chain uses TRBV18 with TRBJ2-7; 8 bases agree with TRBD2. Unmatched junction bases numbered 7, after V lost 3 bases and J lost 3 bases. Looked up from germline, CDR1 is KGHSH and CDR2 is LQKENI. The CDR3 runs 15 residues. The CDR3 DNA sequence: TGTGCCAGCTCACCGGCGCGGGGGGACGGCTACGAGCAGTACTTC. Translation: CASSPARGDGYEQYF.

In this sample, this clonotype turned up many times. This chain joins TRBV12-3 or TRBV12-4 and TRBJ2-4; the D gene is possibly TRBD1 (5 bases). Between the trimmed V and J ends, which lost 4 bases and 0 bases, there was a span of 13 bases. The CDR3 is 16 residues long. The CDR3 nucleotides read TGTGCCAGCAGTTCCTCAGGGATCCGAGCCAAAAACATTCAGTACTTC. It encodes CASSSSGIRAKNIQYF.